Presented here are 13 T cell receptor beta chains from one specimen sequenced in a study of T cells in Graves' hyperthyroidism and ophthalmopathy. What was amplified from RNA transcripts were TCR beta CDR3 regions. The TCR CDR3 was amplified in a first-round RT-PCR using the HTBI primer set. TCRdb ran MiXCR on the multiplex PCR reads and lists one entry per CDR3 protein. In the table there are tens of thousands of distinct CDR3 sequences, roughly half of which are singletons. The specimen sequenced was peripheral blood or thyroid tissue (not recorded which). All receptors derive from a man aged 18-30 years with Graves' hyperthyroidism.

A remark on this clonotype: A read error is likely, as this CDR3 ends without the conserved phenylalanine or tryptophan. No DNA is shown, since the ends of the CDR3 on it are uncertain; the CDR3 is the one TCRdb lists. The rearrangement joins TRBV5-4 to TRBJ1-5. Germline V gives CDR1 SGHNT, CDR2 YYREEE (reference sequence). The CDR3 length is 8 residues, termini included. CDR3 amino acids: CASSLTKY.

V and J are TRBV20-1 and TRBJ1-2; 7 bases line up with TRBD1. The CDR3 extends over 14 amino acids. V shed 3 bases and J 0 bases; nucleotides not matched to a gene: 4. Germline CDR1 is DFQATT and CDR2 is SNEGSKA (reference sequence). The CDR3 sequence: CSASGDRANYGYTF. As DNA, the CDR3 is TGCAGTGCTAGTGGGGACAGAGCTAACTATGGCTACACCTTC.

This clonotype has ten or more counts. The chain joins TRBV4-1 to TRBJ2-2; unclear D gene. Trimming took off 2 bases at V and 4 bases at J, with 11 bases between the two ends. The CDR3 has 15 amino acids. CDR1 and CDR2 from the germline V gene are MGHRA and YSYEKL. The CDR3: CASSQNLGVTGELFF. The CDR3 coding sequence is TGCGCCAGCAGCCAAAATCTTGGGGTCACCGGGGAGCTGTTTTTT.

This clonotype was detected many times. The chain joins TRBV7-8 to TRBJ2-3; the D is unclear. This CDR3 is built from 14 residues. V was trimmed by 2 bases and J by 1 base, leaving 7 bases between them. The germline V gene encodes CDR1 SGHVS and CDR2 FQNEAQ. CDR3 in amino acids: CASSLSVGTDTQYF. CDR3 nucleotide sequence: TGTGCCAGCAGCTTAAGCGTGGGCACAGATACGCAGTATTTT.

The V and J genes are TRBV11-3 and TRBJ2-6; 7 nucleotides agree with TRBD1. CDR1 and CDR2 (germline): SGHNT, YENEEA. CDR3 size: 18 residues. J was trimmed by 0 bases and V by 5 bases; bases with no gene match: 10. The CDR3 sequence: CASSGRQGLNSGANVLTF. The DNA for the CDR3 is TGTGCCAGCAGCGGTAGACAGGGATTGAACTCTGGGGCCAACGTCCTGACTTTC.

The chain links TRBV11-2 to TRBJ2-7; a weak D match, TRBD2 (5 bases). The CDR3 has 14 residues. The V end lost 2 bases, the J end lost 3 bases, and 11 bases lay between the germline ends. Germline CDR1 and CDR2: SGHAT and FQNNGV. CDR3 loop: CASSLSGSNYEQYF. The CDR3 nucleotides read TGTGCCAGCAGCTTATCGGGGTCTAACTACGAGCAGTACTTC. Drawing the rest from reference TRBV11-2 and TRBJ2-7, the complete variable domain is EAGVAQSPRYKIIEKRQSVAFWCNPISGHATLYWYQQILGQGPKLLIQFQNNGVVDDSQLPKDRFSAERLKGVDSTLKIQPAKLEDSAVYLCASSLSGSNYEQYFGPGTRLTVT.

Many counts were recorded for this clonotype. This chain links TRBV10-3 with TRBJ2-7, with TRBD2 matching over 8 bases. The CDR3 extends over 15 amino acids. Unmatched junction bases numbered 4, after V lost 3 bases and J lost 0 bases. The germline V gene has CDR1 ENHRY and CDR2 SYGVKD. Here the CDR3 reads CAISDWGTSSYEQYF. In DNA, the CDR3 is TGTGCCATCAGTGATTGGGGGACTAGCTCCTACGAGCAGTACTTC.

This clonotype came up many times. The chain links TRBV5-8 to TRBJ2-5, with D maybe TRBD1 (5 bases). Trimming took off 3 bases at V and 5 bases at J, with 8 bases between the two ends. The germline CDR1 and CDR2 sequences are SGHTS and YDEGEE. CDR3 size: 12 residues. CDR3 loop: CASSSNRETQYF. The CDR3 DNA follows: TGTGCCAGCAGCTCTAACAGGGAGACCCAGTACTTC.

This clonotype was observed at least ten times. The chain employs TRBV2 and TRBJ1-5; TRBD1 is a possible D gene (5 bases). From germline, CDR1 is SNHLY and CDR2 FYNNEI. V lost 7 bases to trimming and J lost 2 bases, with 12 bases between them. This CDR3 region has 14 residues. The CDR3 reads CASTYGGGNQPQHF. CDR3 sequence (DNA): TGTGCCAGCACCTATGGGGGAGGCAATCAGCCCCAGCATTTT. Supplemented by reference TRBV2 and TRBJ1-5, the full variable domain reads EPEVTQTPSHQVTQMGQEVILRCVPISNHLYFYWYRQILGQKVEFLVSFYNNEISEKSEIFDDQFSVERPDGSNFTLKIRSTKLEDSAMYFCASTYGGGNQPQHFGDGTRLSIL.

V usage is TRBV5-1 and J usage is TRBJ2-7; TRBD2 agrees at 10 bases. The ends lost 3 bases at V and 3 bases at J; junction bases unmatched: 6. The CDR3 loop spans 15 amino acids. The germline gives CDR1 SGHRS, CDR2 YFSETQ. CDR3 sequence (DNA): TGCGCCAGCAGCTCCCGGACTAGCGGAATCTACGAGCAGTACTTC. As protein: CASSSRTSGIYEQYF.

The J gene is TRBJ2-7, the V gene TRBV2, with no clear D. The CDR3 is made up of 11 amino acids. From germline, CDR1 is SNHLY and CDR2 FYNNEI. Trimming stripped 4 bases from V and 3 bases from J, with 4 bases between. The CDR3 nucleotides read TGTGCCAGCAGTGCTTTCTACGAGCAGTACTTC. Its translation is CASSAFYEQYF.

The chain has TRBV29-1 and TRBJ2-5; D is perhaps TRBD2 (7 bases). Trimming took 4 bases from V and 9 from J, leaving 21 bases between them. Per germline, CDR1 SQVTM and CDR2 ANQGSEA. The CDR3 is 14 amino acids. The CDR3 loop is CSVAEGGWNQPQYF. CDR3 bases: TGCAGCGTTGCGGAGGGGGGGTGGAATCAGCCCCAGTACTTC.

As DNA, the CDR3 is TGTGCCTGGACCCGACAGGGGAGGATCACTGAAGCTTTCTTT. This sequence encodes CAWTRQGRITEAFF. The chain links TRBV30 to TRBJ1-1, with TRBD1 identical over 8 bases. CDR1 is GTSNPN, CDR2 SVGIG, per germline (reference sequence). CDR3 length: 14 amino acids. J was trimmed by 4 bases and V by 4 bases; bases with no gene match: 8.